The clone carrying this T cell receptor (beta chain) was recorded a few times. This entry comes from a study of T cell repertoires in cytomegalovirus infection. TCRdb reanalysed the reads using MiXCR and keeps one entry per CDR3 protein. The sample lists fewer than 400,000 distinct CDR3 sequences; around a sixth were seen once. Input material: PBMCs. The receptor's source is a human donor in good health (CMV status not recorded). Some clones in this sample may be carry-over from other donors' samples.

The CDR3 sequence: CASSYGGGGARGELFF. CDR3 nucleotides: TGTGCCAGCAGTTATGGTGGTGGAGGGGCGAGGGGGGAGCTGTTTTTT. The V call is TRBV6-6, the J call TRBJ2-2; a possible D gene is TRBD2 (6 bases). V shed 3 bases and J shed 8 bases, with 19 bases lying between them. CDR3 size: 16 residues. Germline V gene sequence: CDR1 MNHNY, CDR2 SVGAGI (reference sequence).